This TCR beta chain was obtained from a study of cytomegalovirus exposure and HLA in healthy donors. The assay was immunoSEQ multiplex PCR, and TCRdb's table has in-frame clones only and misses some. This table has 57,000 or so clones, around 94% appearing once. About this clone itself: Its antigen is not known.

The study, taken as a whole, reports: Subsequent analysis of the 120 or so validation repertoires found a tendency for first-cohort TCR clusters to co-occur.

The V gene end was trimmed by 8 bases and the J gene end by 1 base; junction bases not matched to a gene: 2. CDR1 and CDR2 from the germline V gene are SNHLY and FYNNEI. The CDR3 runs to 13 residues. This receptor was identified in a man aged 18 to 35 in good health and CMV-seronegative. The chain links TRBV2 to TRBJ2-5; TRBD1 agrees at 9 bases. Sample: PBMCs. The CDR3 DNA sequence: TGTGCCAGCCGGACAGGGGTCCAAGAGACCCAGTACTTC. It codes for CASRTGVQETQYF.